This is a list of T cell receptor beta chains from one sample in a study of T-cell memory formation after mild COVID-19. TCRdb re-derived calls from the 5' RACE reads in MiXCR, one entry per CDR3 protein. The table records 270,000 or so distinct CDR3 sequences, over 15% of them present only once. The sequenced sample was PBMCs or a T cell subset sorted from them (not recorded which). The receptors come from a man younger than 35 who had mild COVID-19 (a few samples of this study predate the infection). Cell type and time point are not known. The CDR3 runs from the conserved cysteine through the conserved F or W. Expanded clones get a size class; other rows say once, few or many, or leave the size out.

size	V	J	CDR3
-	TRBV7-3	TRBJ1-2	CASSLGGALGYTF
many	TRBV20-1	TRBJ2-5	CSARGQAFSQETQYF
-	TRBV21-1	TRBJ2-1	CASSKRASGGF
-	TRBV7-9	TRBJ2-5	CASSPHGGTVLETQYF
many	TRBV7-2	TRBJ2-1	CASSLVSSYNEQFF
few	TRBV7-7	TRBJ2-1	CASGRIEGSDEQFF
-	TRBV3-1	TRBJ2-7	CASSRGQGGEQYF
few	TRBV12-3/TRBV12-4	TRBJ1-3	CASSVGQSFSGNTIYF
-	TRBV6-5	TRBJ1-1	CASSYSSWGDKAFF
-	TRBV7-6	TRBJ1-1	CASSLDRGFTEAFF
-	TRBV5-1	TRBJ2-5	CASKATDQETQYF
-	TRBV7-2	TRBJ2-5	CASSLFRDRGKETQYF
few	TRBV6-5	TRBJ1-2	CASSYSGTGGSTF
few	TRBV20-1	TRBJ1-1	CSARDHYRGPNTEAFF
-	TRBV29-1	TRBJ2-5	CSVEGGETQYF
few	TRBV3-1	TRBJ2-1	CASSQSGTGSTF
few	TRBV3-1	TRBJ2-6	CASSQGSSSGANVLTF
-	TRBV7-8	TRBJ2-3	CASVDWGRTDTQYF
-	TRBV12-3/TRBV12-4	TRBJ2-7	CASSRGSGTGVSYEQYF
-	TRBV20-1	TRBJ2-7	CSAQKGIYEQYF
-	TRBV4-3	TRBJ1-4	CASSQDGTTNEKLFF
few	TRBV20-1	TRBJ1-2	CSGGWGKANYGYTF
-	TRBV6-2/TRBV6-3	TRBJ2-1	CASLERGGRHNEQFF
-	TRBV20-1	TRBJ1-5	CSAREDGNQPQHF
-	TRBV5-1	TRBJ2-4	CASSLGNDVAKNIQYF
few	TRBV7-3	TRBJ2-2	CASSQQGYGELFF
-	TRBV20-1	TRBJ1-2	CSAMTGYGYTF
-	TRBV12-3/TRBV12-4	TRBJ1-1	CASSNLGTGTAFF
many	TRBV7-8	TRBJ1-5	CASSPFGQGAIQPQHF
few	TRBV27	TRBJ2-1	CASSTGQGWWNEQFF
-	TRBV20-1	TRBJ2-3	CSASKPTGTDTQYF
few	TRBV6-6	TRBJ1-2	CASLSGGGYGYTF
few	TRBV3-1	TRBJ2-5	CASSDTLAVQETQYF